This is a list of T cell receptor beta chains from one sample in a study of blood T cell repertoires in COVID-19. Here immunoSEQ multiplex PCR was the method, and the copy in TCRdb shows in-frame clones only, minus some. The sample contains some 130,000 clones, approximately 80% of which appear only once. The sequenced sample was peripheral blood. These receptors all come from a man between 65 and 85 years old with acute or convalescent COVID-19. Each CDR3 is given with its conserved first and last residue. D genes are given only for firm matches. Expanded clones are given a class, and other clones once, few, many or no size at all.

TRBV11-2,NA,NA,TRBJ1-6,TGTGCCAGCAGCCCCACCAGGTCTAATTCACCCCTCCACTTT,CASSPTRSNSPLHF
TRBV6-1,NA,NA,TRBJ1-2,TGTGCCAGCAGTGAAAACCCCCTCCGGAGGAACTATGGCTACACCTTC,CASSENPLRRNYGYTF
TRBV6-5,NA,NA,TRBJ1-4,TGTGCCAGCAGACCCTGGAGCGGGTGGAATGAAAAACTGTTTTTT,CASRPWSGWNEKLFF
TRBV12-5,NA,NA,TRBJ2-2,TGTGCTAGTGCCCCTTCGAGAGGCGGGGGCCCACGGGATGGGGAGCTGTTTTTT,CASAPSRGGGPRDGELFF
TRBV5-1,NA,TRBD2,TRBJ2-3,TGCGCCAGCAGCTTGGAAGGGACTAGAAGAGATACGCAGTATTTT,CASSLEGTRRDTQYF
TRBV5-1,NA,TRBD1,TRBJ2-7,TGCGCCAGCAGTTCCCTACAGGGGACAGGGGTCTACGAGCAGTACTTC,CASSSLQGTGVYEQYF
TRBV3-1/TRBV3-2,NA,NA,TRBJ1-5,TGTGCCAGCAGCCAAGATCCCCCAGATAGCAATCAGCCCCAGCATTTT,CASSQDPPDSNQPQHF
TRBV5-4,NA,NA,TRBJ2-2,TGTGCCAGCAGCCTCGCCGGGAACACCGGGGAGCTGTTTTTT,CASSLAGNTGELFF
TRBV5-8,many,NA,TRBJ1-2,TGTGCCAGCAGCTTGGAGGGGCCCATAGGGGGGGCCTATGGCTACACCTTC,CASSLEGPIGGAYGYTF
TRBV2,NA,NA,TRBJ1-5,TGTGCCAGCAGTGAAAGAGGGTACGGCTATAGCAATCAGCCCCAGCATTTT,CASSERGYGYSNQPQHF
TRBV7-8,NA,TRBD1,TRBJ1-3,TGTGCCAGCAGCAGCAGGGACAGTTTCTTGTCTGGAAACACCATATATTTT,CASSSRDSFLSGNTIYF
TRBV5-6,few,TRBD1,TRBJ1-5,TGTGCCAGCAGCTTTGGACAGGGAGATCAGCCCCAGCATTTT,CASSFGQGDQPQHF
TRBV2,NA,TRBD2,TRBJ2-7,TGTGCCAGCTGGAATCCTAGCGGGTACTACGAGCAGTACTTC,CASWNPSGYYEQYF
TRBV10-2,NA,NA,TRBJ1-5,TGCGCCAGCAGTGTGGGACTTCATCAGCCCCAGCATTTT,CASSVGLHQPQHF
TRBV24-1,many,NA,TRBJ2-1,TGTGCCACCAGTGAGGGGGGGGCCAGCAATGAGCAGTTCTTC,CATSEGGASNEQFF
TRBV6-5,once,TRBD1,TRBJ1-4,TGTGCCAGCAGGGGGACAGGTACAACTAATGAAAAACTGTTTTTT,CASRGTGTTNEKLFF
TRBV29-1,NA,TRBD1,TRBJ1-1,TGCAGCGTTGAACGCGGGACAGAAGCCACTGAAGCTTTCTTT,CSVERGTEATEAFF
TRBV5-5,NA,NA,TRBJ2-7,TGTGCCAGCACCCCGCTCGGGCAGGGGTTTGCCGAGCAGTACTTC,CASTPLGQGFAEQYF
TRBV5-1,NA,TRBD1,TRBJ1-1,TGCGCCAGCAGCTCCGACAGGGCGAACACTGAAGCTTTCTTT,CASSSDRANTEAFF
TRBV24-1,NA,TRBD1,TRBJ1-2,TGTGCCACCAGTGATGTAGACAGGGAGTCTGGTGGCTACACCTTC,CATSDVDRESGGYTF
TRBV6-5,few,TRBD2,TRBJ2-3,TGTGCCAGCAGACTACTAGCGGTAGATACGCAGTATTTT,CASRLLAVDTQYF
TRBV10-2,NA,NA,TRBJ2-4,TGCGCCAGCAGCCCAGGTAACCAAGCCAAAAACATTCAGTACTTC,CASSPGNQAKNIQYF
TRBV12-5,NA,NA,TRBJ1-1,TGTGCTAGTGGTTTGGACAGGGTCTGGGGGCCTGAAGCTTTCTTT,CASGLDRVWGPEAFF
TRBV5-6,once,TRBD1,TRBJ1-2,TGTGCCAGCAGCTCCCGACAGGGAGGTGGCTACACCTTC,CASSSRQGGGYTF
TRBV6-4,NA,TRBD1,TRBJ1-1,TGTGCCAGCAGTGCCTCACCGGGACAGGGGGAAGCTTTCTTT,CASSASPGQGEAFF
TRBV15,NA,NA,TRBJ2-3,TGTGCCACCAGCAGAGATCCGGCGGCAGATACGCAGTATTTT,CATSRDPAADTQYF
TRBV5-1,few,NA,TRBJ1-4,TGCGCCAGCAGCCCCGGACTGGTCTCAACTAATGAAAAACTGTTTTTT,CASSPGLVSTNEKLFF
TRBV28,NA,TRBD2,TRBJ2-7,TGTGCCACCCAACCCCCGCTAGCGGGGGGGCCCAGGCAGTACTTC,CATQPPLAGGPRQYF
TRBV4-2,many,NA,TRBJ2-3,TGTGCCAGCAGCCGACCTCTAGCTTCCCCCACAGATACGCAGTATTTT,CASSRPLASPTDTQYF
TRBV20-1,few,NA,TRBJ2-7,TGCAGTGCTAGTTCCCGGTGGGAGCAGTACTTC,CSASSRWEQYF
TRBV4-2,NA,TRBD2,TRBJ2-3,TGTGCCAGCAGCCGGGAACCGGGACTAGCGAGTCCAGATACGCAGTATTTT,CASSREPGLASPDTQYF
TRBV29-1,NA,TRBD1,TRBJ1-2,TGCAGCGTTCGCCAACAGGGGGGAGGCTACACCTTC,CSVRQQGGGYTF
TRBV4-1,NA,TRBD2,TRBJ2-5,TGCGCCAGCAGCCTAAGCGGGGGGGCGGTAGAGACCCAGTACTTC,CASSLSGGAVETQYF
TRBV6-5,NA,TRBD1,TRBJ1-5,TGTGCCAGCAGTCCCCAGGGGGCTAGCAATCAGCCCCAGCATTTT,CASSPQGASNQPQHF
TRBV4-1,NA,NA,TRBJ2-3,TGCGCCAGCAGCCAAAGGGGTAGCACGCAGTATTTT,CASSQRGSTQYF
TRBV28,many,NA,TRBJ1-1,TGTGCCAGCAGTTCCAGGGTGATGGCTTTCTTT,CASSSRVMAFF
TRBV5-1,NA,TRBD1,TRBJ2-1,TGCGCCAGCAGGGAGGGACAGGGGCGAACCAATGAGCAGTTCTTC,CASREGQGRTNEQFF